The clone carrying this T cell receptor (beta chain) was seen only a few times. The target antigen is unknown. With the Oncomine TCR Beta short-read assay, DNA from cultured CD4+ T cells was sequenced. TCRdb re-called the PCR reads with MiXCR, one entry per CDR3 protein. The data show about 7,200 distinct CDR3 sequences, around 33% seen once. These data originate in a study of vaccination and CD4 T cells after COVID-19. Study background: The cells in question were stimulated using overlapping spike peptides derived from SARS-CoV-2, HCoV-NL63, HCoV-OC43 and HCoV-229E.

Treatment meaning: roughly 10-day PBMC culture with coronavirus spike peptide pools or control peptides (ViraFEST assay). These CD4+ T cells came from an unexposed donor, sampled before the COVID-19 pandemic (2011-2018). The ViraFEST method relied on peptide pools to expand antigen-specific T cells, followed by TCR sequencing. The germline V gene encodes CDR1 SGHDN and CDR2 FVKESK. The CDR3 consists of 14 residues. V lost 4 bases to trimming and J lost 3 bases; unmatched junction nucleotides: 2. Sequenced sample: CD4+ T cells from blood, cultured in vitro. This rearrangement joins TRBV14 to TRBJ1-2; TRBD1 matches 10 bases. This TCR was sampled from a human donor in good health. The CDR3 loop reads CASSPGQGYYGYTF. Here the CDR3 DNA reads TGTGCCAGCAGCCCGGGACAGGGGTACTATGGCTACACCTTC.